This entry lists 10 T cell receptor beta chains sequenced from one sample in a study of cytomegalovirus exposure and HLA in healthy donors. Both 60 Vbeta primers and 13 Jbeta primers went into the PCR. Using immunoSEQ multiplex PCR, the repertoire was profiled, and TCRdb retains in-frame clones only, with some absent. Here the sample spans about 230,000 clones, 80% to 90% being singletons. Sequenced input: PBMCs. The receptors originated from a woman between 18 and 30 years old in good health and CMV-seronegative.

The gene calls are TRBV6-6 and TRBJ1-2; 7 bases align to TRBD1. The CDR3 sequence is 14 residues long. Trimming took 4 bases from V and 1 from J; bases not matched to a gene: 3. CDR1 MNHNY and CDR2 SVGAGI come from the germline V gene (reference sequence). This CDR3 is CASSFTGDNYGYTF. Here the CDR3 DNA reads TGTGCCAGCAGTTTCACAGGGGATAACTATGGCTACACCTTC.

V gene TRBV9 combines with J gene TRBJ2-2; D is perhaps TRBD2 (7 bases). CDR3 length: 14 residues. CDR1 is SGDLS and CDR2 is YYNGEE in the germline V gene. The germline V and J ends were trimmed by 0 bases and 6 bases, with 9 bases remaining between them. The CDR3 sequence: CASSVGGGAGELFF. In nucleotides, the CDR3 is TGTGCCAGCAGCGTAGGGGGGGGCGCCGGGGAGCTGTTTTTT.

As DNA, the CDR3 is TGCGCCAGCAGCCTAACGGAGGGCGGGGGGGACTCACTAACAGATACGCAGTATTTT. This gives the protein CASSLTEGGGDSLTDTQYF. The V and J genes are TRBV4-1 and TRBJ2-3; 9 bases are shared with TRBD2. The CDR3 is 19 amino acids. V was clipped by 4 bases and J by 3 bases; unmatched bases: 17. Germline lookup yields CDR1 MGHRA and CDR2 YSYEKL.

The chain has TRBV10-3 and TRBJ2-1; possible D gene TRBD2, 6 bases. V dropped 0 bases and J dropped 5 bases, with 17 bases sitting between them. In germline, CDR1 is ENHRY, CDR2 SYGVKD. The CDR3 spans 17 residues. CDR3 nucleotide sequence: TGTGCCATCAGTGAGTCGGGCGGGGCCCTGAACCACAATGAGCAGTTCTTC. Amino acid sequence: CAISESGGALNHNEQFF.

The J gene is TRBJ2-2, the V gene TRBV11-2, with 12 bases fitting TRBD2. The CDR3 extends over 18 amino acids. V gave up 2 bases and J gave up 2 bases; unmatched junction bases: 6. Per germline, CDR1 SGHAT and CDR2 FQNNGV. The CDR3 sequence is CASSLRLAGDLNTGELFF. The CDR3 nucleotides are TGTGCCAGCAGCTTACGACTAGCGGGGGACCTAAACACCGGGGAGCTGTTTTTT.

CDR3: CASGQLAGSLEETQYF. The CDR3 DNA follows: TGTGCCAGCGGTCAGCTGGCGGGAAGCCTTGAAGAGACCCAGTACTTC. The rearrangement uses TRBV27 and TRBJ2-5; tentative D call: TRBD2 (6 bases). Trimming left V 8 bases short and J 3 bases short, with 22 bases between. This CDR3 region has 16 residues. Germline CDR1 and CDR2: MNHEY and SMNVEV (reference sequence).

The table lists this clone with a count of one. This chain connects TRBV15 to TRBJ2-1, with 9 positions matching TRBD2. Germline V gene sequence: CDR1 LNHNV, CDR2 YYDKDF (reference sequence). This CDR3 has 15 amino acids. Trimming took 9 bases from V and 4 from J; bases not matched to a gene: 10. CDR3 loop: CATAPELAGYNEQFF. CDR3 DNA sequence: TGTGCCACTGCGCCCGAGCTAGCGGGATACAATGAGCAGTTCTTC.

This sequence joins TRBV7-2 and TRBJ2-1; 7 positions agree with TRBD1. The CDR3 is 17 residues long. V gave up 3 bases and J gave up 4 bases; unmatched junction bases: 12. Germline values: CDR1 SGHTA, CDR2 FQGNSA. CDR3 sequence reads: CASSLGSTGRNYNEQFF. In DNA, the CDR3 is TGTGCCAGCAGCTTGGGGTCGACAGGGCGGAATTACAATGAGCAGTTCTTC.

The sample holds one count of this clone. CDR3 sequence reads: CASTTGITDTQYF. CDR3 DNA: TGCGCCAGCACCACAGGGATTACAGATACGCAGTATTTT. V usage is TRBV23-1 and J usage is TRBJ2-3; possible D gene TRBD1, 6 bases. TRBV23-1 is noted as an ORF with a role that remains uncertain. The CDR3 contains 13 residues. Trimming cost V 7 bases and J 3 bases, with 11 bases left between them.

This clone occurred once. CDR3 in amino acids: CAISPTSSEQFF. As DNA, the CDR3 is TGTGCCATCAGCCCGACTAGTAGTGAGCAGTTCTTC. This chain connects TRBV10-3 to TRBJ2-1; a weak D match, TRBD2 (6 bases). The V gene lost 6 bases and the J gene lost 9 bases, with 12 bases spanning the gap. This CDR3 region has 12 residues. Per germline, CDR1 ENHRY and CDR2 SYGVKD.